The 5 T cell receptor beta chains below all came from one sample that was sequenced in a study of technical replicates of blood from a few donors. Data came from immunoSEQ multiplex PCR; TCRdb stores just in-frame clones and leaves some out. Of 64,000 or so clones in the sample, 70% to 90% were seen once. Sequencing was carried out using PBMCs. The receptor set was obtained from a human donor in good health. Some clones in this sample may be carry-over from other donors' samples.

CDR3 protein: CASSLRSGPGQPQHF. Written as DNA, the CDR3 is TGTGCCAGCAGCCTAAGATCAGGGCCAGGCCAGCCCCAGCATTTT. The chain has TRBV27 and TRBJ1-5; perhaps TRBD1 as D (5 bases). In germline, CDR1 is MNHEY, CDR2 SMNVEV (reference sequence). The V end lost 6 bases, the J end lost 7 bases, and 19 bases lay between the germline ends. This CDR3 spans 15 amino acids.

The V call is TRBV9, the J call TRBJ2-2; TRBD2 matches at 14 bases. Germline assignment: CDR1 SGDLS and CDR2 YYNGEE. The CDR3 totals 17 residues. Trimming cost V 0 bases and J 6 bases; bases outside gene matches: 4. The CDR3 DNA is TGTGCCAGCAGCGTAGGACTAGCGGGAGGGCCGGCCGGGGAGCTGTTTTTT. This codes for CASSVGLAGGPAGELFF.

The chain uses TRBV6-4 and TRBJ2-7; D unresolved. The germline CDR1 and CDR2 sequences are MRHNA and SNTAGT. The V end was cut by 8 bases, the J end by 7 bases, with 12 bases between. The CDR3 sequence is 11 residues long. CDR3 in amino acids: CASPSRREQYF. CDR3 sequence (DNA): TGTGCCAGCCCATCCCGGCGGGAGCAGTACTTC.

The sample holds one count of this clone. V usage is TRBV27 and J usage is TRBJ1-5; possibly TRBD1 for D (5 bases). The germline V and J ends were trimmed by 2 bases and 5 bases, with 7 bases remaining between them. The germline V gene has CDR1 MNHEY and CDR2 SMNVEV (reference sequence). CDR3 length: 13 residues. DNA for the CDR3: TGTGCCAGCAGTTTACAGGGCGATCAGCCCCAGCATTTT. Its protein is CASSLQGDQPQHF.

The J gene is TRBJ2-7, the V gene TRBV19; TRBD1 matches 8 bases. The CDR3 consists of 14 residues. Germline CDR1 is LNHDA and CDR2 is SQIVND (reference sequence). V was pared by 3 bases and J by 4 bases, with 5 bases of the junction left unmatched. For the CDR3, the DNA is TGTGCCAGTAGTATTGGCAGGGGGCTTTACGAGCAGTACTTC. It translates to CASSIGRGLYEQYF. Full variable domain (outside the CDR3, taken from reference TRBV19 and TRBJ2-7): DGGITQSPKYLFRKEGQNVTLSCEQNLNHDAMYWYRQDPGQGLRLIYYSQIVNDFQKGDIAEGYSVSREKKESFPLTVTSAQKNPTAFYLCASSIGRGLYEQYFGPGTRLTVT.